Listed below are T cell receptor beta chains from one sample, sequenced in a study of early T cells in non-severe SARS-CoV-2 infection. TCRdb reprocessed the 5' RACE reads via MiXCR and lists one record per CDR3 protein. The sample has around 30,000 distinct CDR3 sequences, 5% to 7% seen once. The source material was whole blood. The receptors were sampled from an adult who was a healthcare worker with PCR-confirmed SARS-CoV-2 infection or an uninfected control (not recorded which). Each CDR3 is given without its conserved first and last residue.

TRBJ1-1,TRBV7-3,ASSLSHDTEAF
TRBJ2-5,TRBV11-2,ASSPRRTIQETQY
TRBJ2-1,TRBV19,ASSISSGVPYNEQF
TRBJ2-1,TRBV11-1,ASSLRAGGVEQF
TRBJ2-1,TRBV6-6,ASSPTGLAGNEQF
TRBJ1-4,TRBV7-2,ASSYPGGEKLF
TRBJ2-1,TRBV5-1,ASSRQGPYNEQF
TRBJ1-3,TRBV12-3/TRBV12-4,ASRPGTSGNTIY
TRBJ2-7,TRBV7-8,ASSPGGTTGGEQY
TRBJ2-6,TRBV5-4,ASSFRLTGANVLI
TRBJ2-3,TRBV7-9,ASSLRENPADTQY
TRBJ2-2,TRBV29-1,SVEDQGNENTGELF
TRBJ2-6,TRBV19,ASSRNSGANVLT
TRBJ2-7,TRBV9,ASSVGVGRANEQY
TRBJ2-7,TRBV7-3,ASSLTGTGSYEQY
TRBJ2-7,TRBV6-2/TRBV6-3,ASSSGGYEQY
TRBJ2-4,TRBV11-3,ASSSGGTSLGNIQY
TRBJ2-6,TRBV27,ASTFSGANVLT
TRBJ2-7,TRBV7-9,ASSRIRTGVDHEQY
TRBJ1-1,TRBV3-1,AGSQDQLRGGNTEAF
TRBJ2-1,TRBV2,ASRAGTSGYNEQF
TRBJ2-1,TRBV2,ATRPGTGAGDEQF
TRBJ2-4,TRBV5-1,ASSLSGGSGIQY
TRBJ2-2,TRBV19,ASIKGPGGELF
TRBJ2-1,TRBV5-1,ASSLDRAGSEQF
TRBJ2-7,TRBV5-1,ASSLTGFYEQY
TRBJ2-7,TRBV6-4,ASSDGGPSGEQY
TRBJ2-1,TRBV6-2/TRBV6-3,ASRKAGTSAYNEQF
TRBJ2-5,TRBV27,ASSLSSSRETQY
TRBJ2-1,TRBV5-1,ASSPGAIPGHNEQF
TRBJ2-2,TRBV6-5,ASSYSGGTGELF
TRBJ2-7,TRBV20-1,SARDAEGWYEQY
TRBJ2-5,TRBV7-9,ASSSVTGTSGRGSHSQETQY
TRBJ1-1,TRBV4-2,ASSGHYVAEAF
TRBJ1-3,TRBV9,ASSPAYRSSGNTIY
TRBJ1-2,TRBV10-3,AISAVDYGYT
TRBJ2-3,TRBV5-1,ASRALAGGSDTQY
TRBJ2-6,TRBV7-8,ASSPYRLLLRTGGSGANVLT
TRBJ2-3,TRBV20-1,SARYKPGLAGLVSTDTQY